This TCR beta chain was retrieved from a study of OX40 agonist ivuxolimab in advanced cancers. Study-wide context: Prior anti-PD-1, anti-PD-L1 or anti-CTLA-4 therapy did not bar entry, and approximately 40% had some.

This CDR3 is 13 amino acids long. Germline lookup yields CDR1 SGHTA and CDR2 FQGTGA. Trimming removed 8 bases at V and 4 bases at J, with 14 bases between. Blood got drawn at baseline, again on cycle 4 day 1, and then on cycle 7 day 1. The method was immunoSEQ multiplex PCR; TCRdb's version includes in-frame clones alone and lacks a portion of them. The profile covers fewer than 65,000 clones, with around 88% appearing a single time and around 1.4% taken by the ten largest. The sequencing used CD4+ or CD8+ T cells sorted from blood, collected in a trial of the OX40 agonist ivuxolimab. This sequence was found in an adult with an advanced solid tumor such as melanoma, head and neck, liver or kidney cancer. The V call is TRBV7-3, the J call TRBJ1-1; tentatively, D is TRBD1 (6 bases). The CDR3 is CASSRGMGTEAFF. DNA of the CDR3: TGTGCCAGCTCTAGGGGGATGGGCACTGAAGCTTTCTTT.